The clone carrying this TCR beta chain was counted many times. TCRdb keeps only in-frame clones here, not all; method: immunoSEQ multiplex PCR. The data hold roughly 1,000,000 clones, with around 78% observed a single time. The data derive from a study of shared clonotypes between healthy human individuals. The V end lost 3 bases, the J end lost 3 bases, and 12 bases lay between the germline ends. Per the germline V gene, CDR1 is SGDLS and CDR2 is YYNGEE. The CDR3 is 14 residues long. Investigators divided CD4+ cells into CD45RA+ naive and CD45RA-negative memory subsets. The sequencing input was memory CD4+ T cells from PBMCs. Subset here: CD45RA-negative fraction. This clonotype originated in a man between 18 and 35 years old in good health. Some clones in this sample may be carry-over from other donors' samples. The gene calls are TRBV9 and TRBJ2-5; D unclear. DNA of the CDR3: TGTGCCAGCAGCGCCGGATGGGAAGAAGAGACCCAGTACTTC. Its translation is CASSAGWEEETQYF.